The present TCR beta chain was sequenced within a study of blood T cells in healthy people across ages. This CDR3 comprises 13 residues. Germline-derived CDR1 and CDR2 are LGHDT and YNNKEL (reference sequence). In its sample, this clonotype was seen a few times. One junction end does not reproduce the germline sequence, and a read error may be involved. Then a second PCR, running about 6 to 12 cycles, was carried out with a sample-barcoded 5' primer and a J-beta primer mix. The template-switch adaptor, which had 12 random nucleotides, put a tag on each cDNA molecule. MiXCR was run by TCRdb on the 5' RACE reads, yielding one entry per CDR3 protein. Of 450,000 to 700,000 distinct CDR3 sequences listed, about 25% were seen once; the top ten hold around 20%.

This TCR derives from a woman in her seventies in good health. V usage is TRBV3-1 and J usage is TRBJ2-5, with D possibly being TRBD2 (7 bases). The sequencing sample was made of blood. The CDR3 sequence: CASSQSTGGPGVF. The CDR3 DNA reads TGTGCCAGCAGCCAGAGTACGGGGGGCCCGGGAGTCTTC.